This T cell receptor (beta chain) emerged from a study of shared clonotypes between healthy human individuals. This clone was recorded a few times. The data were produced by immunoSEQ multiplex PCR, yet TCRdb's version contains in-frame clones alone and is incomplete. The table lists approximately 940,000 clones, approximately 80% of them singletons, with about 1.5% in the top ten. V lost 4 bases and J lost 1, with 4 bases in between. CDR1 is SGHDN, CDR2 FVKESK, per germline. This CDR3 has 12 amino acids. Sequenced: memory CD4+ T cells sorted from blood. Documented subset: CD45RA-negative fraction. The V call is TRBV14, the J call TRBJ1-2; D is uncertain. The TCR was taken from a young man in good health. The CDR3 is CASSRDNYGYTF. The DNA for the CDR3 is TGTGCCAGCAGCCGAGATAACTATGGCTACACCTTC.